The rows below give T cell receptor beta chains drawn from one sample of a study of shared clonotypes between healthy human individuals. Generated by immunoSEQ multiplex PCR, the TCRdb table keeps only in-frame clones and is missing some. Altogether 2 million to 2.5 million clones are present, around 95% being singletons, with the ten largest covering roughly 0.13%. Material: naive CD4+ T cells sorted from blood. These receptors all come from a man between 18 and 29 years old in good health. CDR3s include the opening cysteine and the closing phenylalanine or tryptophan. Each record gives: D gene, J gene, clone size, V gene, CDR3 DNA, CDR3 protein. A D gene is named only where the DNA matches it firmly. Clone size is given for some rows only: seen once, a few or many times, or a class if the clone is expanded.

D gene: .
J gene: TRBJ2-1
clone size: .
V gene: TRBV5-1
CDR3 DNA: TGCGCCAGCAGCTTGGAAGGACAGTACAATGAGCAGTTCTTC
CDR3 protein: CASSLEGQYNEQFF

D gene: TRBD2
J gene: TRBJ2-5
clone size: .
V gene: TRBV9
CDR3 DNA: TGTGCCAGCAGTCCGGGACTAGCGGTATCGCAAGAGACCCAGTACTTC
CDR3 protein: CASSPGLAVSQETQYF

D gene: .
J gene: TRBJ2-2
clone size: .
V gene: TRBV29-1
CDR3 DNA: TGCAGCGTTGAATGGCCAATCATCCCCGGGGAGCTGTTTTTT
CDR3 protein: CSVEWPIIPGELFF

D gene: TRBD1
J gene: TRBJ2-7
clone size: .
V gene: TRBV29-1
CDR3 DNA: TGCAGCGTTGGTAGCCCCACGACAGGGAGCTCCTACGAGCAGTACTTC
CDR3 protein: CSVGSPTTGSSYEQYF

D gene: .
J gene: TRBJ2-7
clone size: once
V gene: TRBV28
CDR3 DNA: TGTGCCAGCAGTCCCGGGGTGGCAGGGAGCTCCTACGAGCAGTACTTC
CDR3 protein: CASSPGVAGSSYEQYF

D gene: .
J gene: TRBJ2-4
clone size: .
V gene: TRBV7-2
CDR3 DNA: TGTGCCAGCAGCTTAGTAGACATTCAGTACTTC
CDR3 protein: CASSLVDIQYF

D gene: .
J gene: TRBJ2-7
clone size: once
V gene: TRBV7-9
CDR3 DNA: TGTGCCAGCAGCTTAGGGCGGTCAGTTACCTACGAGCAGTACTTC
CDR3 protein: CASSLGRSVTYEQYF

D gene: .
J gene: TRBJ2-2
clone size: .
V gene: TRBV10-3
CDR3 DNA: TGTGCCATCAGTGAGTCAGGGAACACCGGGGAGCTGTTTTTT
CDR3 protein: CAISESGNTGELFF

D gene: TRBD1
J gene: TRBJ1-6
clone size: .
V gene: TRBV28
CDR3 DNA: TGTGCCAGCAGTTCGGGACAGACCTCACCCCTCCACTTT
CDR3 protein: CASSSGQTSPLHF

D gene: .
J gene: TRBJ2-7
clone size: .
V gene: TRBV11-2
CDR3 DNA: TGTGCCAGCAGGAAGTGGGGACAACTCGTCTACGAGCAGTACTTC
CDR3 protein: CASRKWGQLVYEQYF

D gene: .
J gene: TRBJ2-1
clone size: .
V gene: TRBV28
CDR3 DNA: TGTGCCAGCACCAAGGGTTTCAATGAGCAGTTCTTC
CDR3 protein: CASTKGFNEQFF

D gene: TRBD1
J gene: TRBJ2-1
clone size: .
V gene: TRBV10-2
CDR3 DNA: TGCGCCAGCAGACTGACGACAGGGTGGTACTACAATGAGCAGTTCTTC
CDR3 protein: CASRLTTGWYYNEQFF

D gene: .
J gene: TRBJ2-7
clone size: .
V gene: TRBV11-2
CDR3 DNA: TGTGCCAGCAGCTTAACGCGGGGGCAGGACGAGCAGTACTTC
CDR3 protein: CASSLTRGQDEQYF

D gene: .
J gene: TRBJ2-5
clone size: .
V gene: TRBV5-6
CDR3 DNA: TGTGCCAGCAGCTTGGTGGGGCAAGAGACCCAGTACTTC
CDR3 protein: CASSLVGQETQYF

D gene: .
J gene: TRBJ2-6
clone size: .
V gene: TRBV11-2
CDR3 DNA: TGTGCCAGCAGCGGAGGCGTGACAGGGGCCAACGTCCTGACTTTC
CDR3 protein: CASSGGVTGANVLTF

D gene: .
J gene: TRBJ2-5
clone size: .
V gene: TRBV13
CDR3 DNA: TGTGCCAGCAGCTTACGAGTAACCCAAGAGACCCAGTACTTC
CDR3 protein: CASSLRVTQETQYF

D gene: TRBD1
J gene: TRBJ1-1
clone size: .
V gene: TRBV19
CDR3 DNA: TGTGCCAGTATGGAGTGGACAGGGGCCCACACTGAAGCTTTCTTT
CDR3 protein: CASMEWTGAHTEAFF

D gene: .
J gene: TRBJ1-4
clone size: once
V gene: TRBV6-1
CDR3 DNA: TGTGCCAGCGGCGGATTTGGGACTAATGAAAAACTGTTTTTT
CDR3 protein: CASGGFGTNEKLFF

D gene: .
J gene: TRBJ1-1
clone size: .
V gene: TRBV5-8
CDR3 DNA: TGTGCCAGCAGTTACAAATGGGGCATCAACACTGAAGCTTTCTTT
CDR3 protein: CASSYKWGINTEAFF

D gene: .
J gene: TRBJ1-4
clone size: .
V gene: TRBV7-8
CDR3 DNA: TGTGCCAGCAGCTTCGCTACAGGGGAAAAACTGTTTTTT
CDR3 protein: CASSFATGEKLFF

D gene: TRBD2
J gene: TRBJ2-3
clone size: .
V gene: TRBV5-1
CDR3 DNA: TGCGCCAGCGGTCTCGCGGGGGGGATAACTAGCACAGATACGCAGTATTTT
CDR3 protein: CASGLAGGITSTDTQYF

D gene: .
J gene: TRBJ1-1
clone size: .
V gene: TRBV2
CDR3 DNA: TGTGCCAGCAGTGGTGGGGGGAACACTGAAGCTTTCTTT
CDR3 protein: CASSGGGNTEAFF

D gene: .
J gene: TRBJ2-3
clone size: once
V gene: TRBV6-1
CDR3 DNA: TGTGCCAGCAGTGAATACACCACAGATACGCAGTATTTT
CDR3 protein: CASSEYTTDTQYF

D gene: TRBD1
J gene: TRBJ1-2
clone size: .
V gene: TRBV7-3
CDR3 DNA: TGTGCCAGCAGCTTAAGGAGAGCAGGGGGAAATAACTATGGCTACACCTTC
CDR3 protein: CASSLRRAGGNNYGYTF